A single T cell receptor (beta chain) is shown here with its context. The antigen is undetermined. The germline gives CDR1 SGHNT, CDR2 YENEEA. The CDR3 is 14 amino acids. Deletions cut 0 bases from V and 5 bases from J, with 9 bases between. The data derive from a study of blood T cells in healthy people across ages. Study-wide findings and caveats: Donor CMV status was unknown, possibly confounding expanded clonotype changes. In older individuals, TCR beta diversity per million T cells was lower, falling roughly linearly with age. Relative to aged donors, long-lived donors carried more naive CD4+ cells and displayed higher diversity.

With a J-beta primer mix and a sample-barcoded 5' primer, a second PCR ran roughly 6 to 11 cycles. CDR3-containing paired-end reads numbered at least 2.5 million in each sample. Each CDR3 protein is one row after TCRdb ran MiXCR on the 5' RACE reads. The sample lists about 940,000 distinct CDR3 sequences, roughly 43% occurring once. The clonotype was recovered from a man aged 25 to 45 in good health. The gene calls are TRBV11-3 and TRBJ2-3; D unclear. Sequencing input: blood. The CDR3 coding sequence is TGTGCCAGCAGCTTAGATCGTTGGGGAGATACGCAGTATTTT. Protein: CASSLDRWGDTQYF.